These 25 T cell receptor beta chains share one sample of origin, sequenced in a study of T cell responses to AZD1222 COVID-19 vaccine. Generated by immunoSEQ multiplex PCR, the TCRdb table keeps only in-frame clones and is missing some. The sample yields about 79,000 clones, just over 90% seen once. The material was peripheral blood, obtained on day 0 of MenACWY control vaccination. The receptor source for this set is an adult in good health.

This rearrangement joins TRBV9 to TRBJ1-2; 7 bases line up with TRBD1. After removal of 3 bases from V and 8 bases from J, the junction contained 13 bases not matched to a gene. The CDR3 extends over 15 amino acids. The germline V gene has CDR1 SGDLS and CDR2 YYNGEE. CDR3 sequence (DNA): TGTGCCAGCAGCGGAGTAGAAATACAGGGGTTCGGCTACACCTTC. This translates into CASSGVEIQGFGYTF.

The J gene is TRBJ2-2, the V gene TRBV28; 9 bases are shared with TRBD2. The CDR3 runs 17 residues. Germline CDR1 reads MDHEN; CDR2 reads SYDVKM. CDR3 amino acids: CSTGAGGPRANTGELFF. Written as DNA, the CDR3 is TGTTCTACAGGGGCGGGAGGGCCCCGTGCGAACACCGGGGAGCTGTTTTTT.

The CDR3 loop reads CATREGTDTQYF. CDR3 nucleotides: TGTGCCACACGCGAGGGCACAGATACGCAGTATTTT. V and J are TRBV10-3 and TRBJ2-3; no reliable D call. The CDR3 loop spans 12 amino acids. CDR1 is ENHRY and CDR2 is SYGVKD in the germline V gene. V shed 10 bases and J shed 1 base, with 9 bases lying between them.

The chain employs TRBV4-3 and TRBJ2-5; the match to TRBD2 covers 15 bases. The germline V gene has CDR1 LGHNA and CDR2 YSLEER. The CDR3 has 18 amino acids. Trimming took 1 base from V and 4 from J; bases not matched to a gene: 7. CDR3 loop: CASSQGTSGGAGLETQYF. The CDR3 DNA follows: TGCGCCAGCAGCCAAGGGACTAGCGGGGGGGCGGGTTTAGAGACCCAGTACTTC.

V is TRBV11-2 and J is TRBJ2-7; 10 bases are shared with TRBD2. V shed 0 bases, J shed 6 bases, and the junction held 8 bases outside the gene matches. The CDR3 covers 16 residues. Germline V gene sequence: CDR1 SGHAT, CDR2 FQNNGV. The CDR3 sequence: CASSLDPGVAGGEQYF. CDR3 sequence (DNA): TGTGCCAGCAGCTTAGATCCGGGGGTAGCGGGGGGCGAGCAGTACTTC.

The chain links TRBV19 to TRBJ2-2; tentatively, D is TRBD2 (5 bases). Germline values: CDR1 LNHDA, CDR2 SQIVND (reference sequence). The CDR3 has 15 residues. V gave up 5 bases and J gave up 4 bases, with 14 bases separating them. The CDR3 reads CASSPSRPSTGELFF. CDR3 DNA: TGTGCCAGTAGTCCTAGCCGCCCCAGCACCGGGGAGCTGTTTTTT.

This clone was recorded a few times. The chain uses TRBV5-8 and TRBJ2-2, with 8 bases lining up with TRBD2. J gave up 7 bases and V 3 bases, and 14 bases lay outside the gene matches. From germline, CDR1 is SGHTS and CDR2 YDEGEE. This CDR3 is built from 17 residues. In DNA, the CDR3 is TGTGCCAGCAGCTCACGACCGGGACTAGGATTTATCGGGGAGCTGTTTTTT. This encodes CASSSRPGLGFIGELFF.

The chain combines TRBV5-1 with TRBJ2-3; 9 bases are a match to TRBD1. CDR1 and CDR2 from the germline V gene are SGHRS and YFSETQ. CDR3 size: 16 residues. V dropped 3 bases and J dropped 3; count of bases not matched to a gene: 8. The CDR3 sequence is CASSSGRDRVTDTQYF. The CDR3 region has the DNA TGCGCCAGCAGCTCGGGCCGGGACAGGGTAACAGATACGCAGTATTTT. Filled out from reference TRBV5-1 and TRBJ2-3, the complete variable domain reads KAGVTQTPRYLIKTRGQQVTLSCSPISGHRSVSWYQQTPGQGLQFLFEYFSETQRNKGNFPGRFSGRQFSNSRSEMNVSTLELGDSALYLCASSSGRDRVTDTQYFGPGTRLTVL.

Only one count was recorded for this clone. The V call is TRBV7-6, the J call TRBJ2-2, with D perhaps matching TRBD1 (5 bases). Trimming left V 4 bases short and J 1 base short, with 10 bases between. The CDR3 is made up of 15 amino acids. Germline CDR1 reads SGHVS; CDR2 reads FNYEAQ. The CDR3 here is CASSYTGKNTGELFF. The CDR3 DNA reads TGTGCCAGCAGCTACACAGGAAAGAACACCGGGGAGCTGTTTTTT.

CDR3 in amino acids: CASSPGQGHQPQHF. The CDR3 coding sequence is TGTGCCAGCAGCCCTGGACAGGGACATCAGCCCCAGCATTTT. This chain connects TRBV7-2 to TRBJ1-5, with 8 bases that match TRBD1. Germline CDR1 is SGHTA and CDR2 is FQGNSA. The CDR3 covers 14 residues. Unmatched junction bases numbered 5, after V lost 5 bases and J lost 5 bases.

Points on this clone: A much larger clone differs by one base, so this may be a read error. The chain couples TRBV6-2 or TRBV6-3 to TRBJ2-7; D gene uncertain. The CDR3 extends over 11 amino acids. CDR1 is MNHEY and CDR2 is SVGEGT in the germline V gene. The chain's CDR3 is CVSSYLWEQYF. The CDR3 DNA sequence: TGTGTCAGCAGTTATCTTTGGGAGCAGTACTTC.

V gene TRBV2 combines with J gene TRBJ2-7; TRBD1 or TRBD2 may be the D gene (5 bases each). This CDR3 comprises 14 residues. CDR1 is SNHLY and CDR2 is FYNNEI in the germline V gene. Between the trimmed V and J ends, which lost 2 bases and 2 bases, there was a span of 10 bases. CDR3 residues: CASSEIRETYEQYF. DNA for the CDR3: TGTGCCAGCAGTGAAATCAGGGAGACCTACGAGCAGTACTTC.

The chain couples TRBV12-3 or TRBV12-4 to TRBJ2-1; D is ambiguous. The CDR3 covers 12 residues. With 5 bases removed from V and 4 bases from J, the gap between germline ends came to 6 bases. The CDR3 DNA is TGTGCCAGCAGTGCTGGGTACAATGAGCAGTTCTTC. Residues: CASSAGYNEQFF.

This chain connects TRBV13 to TRBJ1-4; the D gene is possibly TRBD1 (5 bases). The V gene's germline CDR1 is PRHDT and CDR2 FYEKMQ (reference sequence). V dropped 0 bases and J dropped 8 bases, with 28 bases sitting between them. CDR3 length: 20 residues. As DNA, the CDR3 is TGTGCCAGCAGCTTAGGCTTTAACCCCTCGGACGGGACCTCCCCAGAAAAACTGTTTTTT. Translated, it gives CASSLGFNPSDGTSPEKLFF.

This clone was picked up a small number of times. The chain employs TRBV7-9 and TRBJ2-3, with 10 bases matching TRBD2. Unmatched junction bases numbered 3, after V lost 5 bases and J lost 4 bases. This CDR3 is 14 amino acids long. Germline-derived CDR1 and CDR2 are SEHNR and FQNEAQ (reference sequence). The CDR3 nucleotides read TGTGCCAGCAGCGTCGGGACTAGCGCAGATACGCAGTATTTT. Translation: CASSVGTSADTQYF. Filled out from reference TRBV7-9 and TRBJ2-3, the complete variable domain reads DTGVSQNPRHKITKRGQNVTFRCDPISEHNRLYWYRQTLGQGPEFLTYFQNEAQLEKSRLLSDRFSAERPKGSFSTLEIQRTEQGDSAMYLCASSVGTSADTQYFGPGTRLTVL.

V is TRBV23-1 and J is TRBJ2-5, with 8 bases lining up with TRBD2. TRBV23-1 is designated an ORF whose function remains uncertain. The CDR3 is 20 amino acids. Losses at the gene ends were 0 bases for V and 5 bases for J; bases not matched to a gene: 20. Written as DNA, the CDR3 is TGCGCCAGCAGTCAATCCCCCCGTGGGGTAGCGGGAATGGGGGGGGAGACCCAGTACTTC. It encodes CASSQSPRGVAGMGGETQYF.

V is TRBV15 and J is TRBJ2-7; no reliable D call. The CDR3 loop spans 13 amino acids. The V and J ends lost 0 bases and 4 bases respectively, with 7 bases between them. Germline-derived CDR1 and CDR2 are LNHNV and YYDKDF (reference sequence). CDR3 bases: TGTGCCACCAGCAGAGATGGCCGTTACGAGCAGTACTTC. Protein product: CATSRDGRYEQYF.

J is TRBJ2-3 and V is TRBV18; 8 positions agree with TRBD2. Germline CDR1 reads KGHSH; CDR2 reads LQKENI. The CDR3 spans 14 residues. Trimming removed 3 bases from V and 6 bases from J; junction bases left unmatched: 5. CDR3 coding DNA: TGTGCCAGCTCACCCGGACTAGCCTTGGATACGCAGTATTTT. This translates into CASSPGLALDTQYF.

The V gene is TRBV14, the J gene TRBJ1-2; D unresolved. The CDR3 totals 13 residues. Deletions cut 0 bases from V and 7 bases from J, with 9 bases between. Looked up from germline, CDR1 is SGHDN and CDR2 is FVKESK. Written as DNA, the CDR3 is TGTGCCAGCAGCCAAGATGAAAGAGTTGGCTACACCTTC. Protein product: CASSQDERVGYTF. Full variable domain (missing parts from reference TRBV14 and TRBJ1-2): EAGVTQFPSHSVIEKGQTVTLRCDPISGHDNLYWYRRVMGKEIKFLLHFVKESKQDESGMPNNRFLAERTGGTYSTLKVQPAELEDSGVYFCASSQDERVGYTFGSGTRLTVV.

The V and J genes are TRBV2 and TRBJ1-4; D gene uncertain. The CDR3 runs to 14 residues. V lost 6 bases and J lost 7, with 15 bases in between. Germline-derived CDR1 and CDR2 are SNHLY and FYNNEI. CDR3 in DNA: TGTGCCAGCAGGAGAGACAAAGCAAGTGAAAAACTGTTTTTT. This codes for CASRRDKASEKLFF.

The chain has TRBV7-6 and TRBJ2-1; TRBD1 is a possible D gene (5 bases). Trimming stripped 1 base from V and 2 bases from J, with 12 bases between. This CDR3 region has 16 residues. Germline CDR1 and CDR2: SGHVS and FNYEAQ. The DNA for the CDR3 is TGTGCCAGCAGCTTAGTCGCAGGGAATACCTACAATGAGCAGTTCTTC. Protein product: CASSLVAGNTYNEQFF.

The rearrangement uses TRBV6-2 or TRBV6-3 and TRBJ1-2, with 8 bases aligning to TRBD1. Germline values: CDR1 MNHEY, CDR2 SVGEGT. Germline trimming cut 5 bases from V and 4 bases from J; bases unmatched to any gene: 9. There are 15 residues in the CDR3. The DNA of the CDR3 is TGTGCCAGCAGTAAACACGGACAGGGCGTCTATGGCTACACCTTC. This sequence encodes CASSKHGQGVYGYTF.

The chain employs TRBV7-2 and TRBJ2-5; 12 nucleotides line up with TRBD2. Germline V gives CDR1 SGHTA, CDR2 FQGNSA. V lost 6 bases to trimming and J lost 3 bases; unmatched junction nucleotides: 5. CDR3 length equals 15 residues. DNA of the CDR3: TGTGCCAGCAGACCACGACTAGCGGGGGAAGAGACCCAGTACTTC. Translating gives CASRPRLAGEETQYF.

The chain combines TRBV24-1 with TRBJ1-5; D is unresolved. The germline V gene has CDR1 KGHDR and CDR2 SFDVKD. The CDR3 is 17 residues long. Trimming took off 3 bases at V and 0 bases at J, with 14 bases between the two ends. In DNA, the CDR3 is TGTGCCACCAGTGATGTGGCCGGACGGCTTAGCAATCAGCCCCAGCATTTT. Protein sequence: CATSDVAGRLSNQPQHF.

The genes are TRBV7-9 and TRBJ1-2, with TRBD1 as a possible D gene (6 bases). Trimming took 5 bases from V and 8 from J, leaving 12 bases between them. CDR3 length: 12 residues. Germline CDR1 SEHNR, CDR2 FQNEAQ (reference sequence). The CDR3 region is CASSGRTDGYTF. CDR3 DNA: TGTGCCAGCAGCGGAAGGACAGACGGCTACACCTTC.